The present T cell receptor beta chain was sequenced within a study of Graves' ophthalmopathy and Graves' hyperthyroidism. Study in general: Ahead of any treatment, peripheral blood was obtained at the initial diagnosis.

Broader study findings: Among thyroid clonotypes expanded above 0.001 frequency, most also appeared in blood. Ophthalmopathy progression prediction by the model yielded a sensitivity of 60% to 71% and a specificity of approximately 77%.

This CDR3 contains 14 residues. Germline V gene data show CDR1 as SNHLY and CDR2 as FYNNEI. Losses at the gene ends were 6 bases for V and 10 bases for J; bases not matched to a gene: 10. A remark on this clonotype: Its antigen is unidentified.

Amplified TCR beta CDR3 regions were obtained using RNA transcripts as template. HTBI primers served in a first-round RT-PCR, which a second-round multiplex PCR followed. Via MiXCR, TCRdb re-called the multiplex PCR reads, giving one row per CDR3 protein. The sample gives about 740,000 distinct CDR3 sequences, approximately 40% of which show up once; 44% is in the top ten. No donor had other autoimmune disease, uncontrolled infection, pregnancy or lactation. The gene calls are TRBV2 and TRBJ1-5, with 9 nucleotides matching TRBD1. Sequencing was carried out using peripheral blood. This sequence originates from an adult man with Graves' ophthalmopathy. The DNA for the CDR3 is TGTGCCAGCAGCGCTACAGGGGGCCCCTCCCCCCAGCATTTT. Translating it yields CASSATGGPSPQHF.